The sequence of this TCR beta chain was determined in a study of glioma-infiltrating T cells. Findings and limits, study-wide: Above-expected tissue-blood divergence occurred in all gliomas, most in low-grade ones. Only very few CDR3 sequences appeared in both tissue and blood.

The iRepertoire nested amplicon-rescue multiplex PCR amplified TCR alpha and beta CDR3s from RNA. For one-step reverse transcription and amplification, about 85-400 ng of tissue mRNA or PBMC total RNA was used. TCRdb reprocessed the multiplex PCR reads with MiXCR, giving one entry per CDR3 protein. Among approximately 90,000 distinct CDR3 sequences listed, about a quarter were seen once. This CDR3 has 15 residues. With 0 bases removed from V and 2 bases from J, the gap between germline ends came to 10 bases. Germline V gives CDR1 LGHDT, CDR2 YNNKEL (reference sequence). This clonotype was picked up many times. The antigen remains undetermined.

This TCR was recovered from a human donor with low-grade glioma or glioblastoma, undergoing nonglioma brain surgery, or in good health (not recorded which). V usage is TRBV3-1 and J usage is TRBJ1-2; D is possibly TRBD1 (5 bases). Material: glioma tissue, nonneoplastic brain tissue, or PBMCs (not recorded which). The CDR3 DNA follows: TGTGCCAGCAGCCAAGATGGTAACAGGAACTATGGCTACACCTTC. Translating gives CASSQDGNRNYGYTF.